This entry lists 31 T cell receptor beta chains sequenced from one sample in a study of cytomegalovirus exposure and HLA in healthy donors. The primer mix had 60 Vbeta and 13 Jbeta primers. Repertoires were generated with immunoSEQ multiplex PCR, while TCRdb's copy carries only in-frame clones and drops some. This table has 110,000 or so clones, 60% to 80% appearing once. The sequenced sample consisted of PBMCs. These receptors were collected from a woman aged 25 to 45 in good health and CMV-seropositive.

The V and J genes are TRBV6-1 and TRBJ1-1; D is uncertain. With 7 bases removed from V and 1 base from J, the gap between germline ends came to 7 bases. CDR1 is MNHNS and CDR2 is SASEGT in the germline V gene. The CDR3 totals 12 residues. CDR3 region: CASISRNTEAFF. CDR3 DNA: TGTGCCAGCATATCGAGGAACACTGAAGCTTTCTTT.

This clone has a single count. The chain couples TRBV14 to TRBJ2-2; unclear D gene. The germline V gene has CDR1 SGHDN and CDR2 FVKESK. V shed 1 base and J shed 6 bases, with 15 bases lying between them. The CDR3 is 16 amino acids. The CDR3 nucleotides read TGTGCCAGCAGCCAAGGTCTGCGGAGACTGGCCGGGGAGCTGTTTTTT. Amino acid sequence: CASSQGLRRLAGELFF. Combining the CDR3 with reference TRBV14 and TRBJ2-2 gives the whole variable domain EAGVTQFPSHSVIEKGQTVTLRCDPISGHDNLYWYRRVMGKEIKFLLHFVKESKQDESGMPNNRFLAERTGGTYSTLKVQPAELEDSGVYFCASSQGLRRLAGELFFGEGSRLTVL.

The CDR3: CAISGTPDEQFF. As DNA, the CDR3 is TGTGCCATCTCAGGTACACCTGATGAGCAGTTCTTC. The chain has TRBV10-3 and TRBJ2-1; D is unclear. Germline CDR1 reads ENHRY; CDR2 reads SYGVKD. Deletions cut 8 bases from V and 8 bases from J, with 13 bases between. This CDR3 has 12 residues.

The J gene is TRBJ2-5, the V gene TRBV19; 10 nucleotides line up with TRBD2. The J segment lost 7 bases and the V segment lost 5 bases, leaving 10 bases of the junction unmatched. The germline CDR1 and CDR2 sequences are LNHDA and SQIVND (reference sequence). The CDR3 consists of 15 residues. Here the CDR3 reads CASSESGGAQGTQYF. For the CDR3, the DNA is TGTGCCAGTAGTGAAAGCGGGGGGGCCCAGGGGACCCAGTACTTC.

The chain carries TRBV6-5 and TRBJ1-1; D may be TRBD1 (5 bases). Germline-derived CDR1 and CDR2 are MNHEY and SVGAGI. CDR3 length: 14 amino acids. V was pared by 6 bases and J by 4 bases, with 15 bases between. CDR3 sequence: CASSTEGHSTEAFF. The DNA for the CDR3 is TGTGCCAGCAGCACGGAGGGGCATAGCACTGAAGCTTTCTTT.

The CDR3, as DNA: TGTGCCAGCAGTCGGACAGCTTATAGCAATCAGCCCCAGCATTTT. This translates into CASSRTAYSNQPQHF. This chain joins TRBV6-5 and TRBJ1-5, with D tentatively TRBD1 (6 bases). Germline lookup yields CDR1 MNHEY and CDR2 SVGAGI. V was pared by 5 bases and J by 0 bases, with 11 bases between. There are 15 residues in the CDR3.

The table lists this clone with a few counts. The V and J genes are TRBV30 and TRBJ1-6; TRBD1 is a possible D gene (6 bases). The CDR3 totals 15 residues. Germline V CDR1 and CDR2: GTSNPN, SVGIG (reference sequence). V lost 2 bases to trimming and J lost 9 bases, with 17 bases between them. The CDR3 here is CAWSSGGDGFSPLHF. DNA for the CDR3: TGTGCCTGGAGTTCGGGGGGCGACGGTTTTTCACCCCTCCACTTT.

The chain is built from TRBV10-2 and TRBJ2-5; D is unresolved. TRBJ2-7 explains the end of the DNA better; the J call may be wrong. CDR1 WSHSY and CDR2 SAAADI come from the germline V gene. This CDR3 has 14 amino acids. The CDR3 loop reads CASSPTDPSYEQYF. The CDR3 region has the DNA TGCGCCAGCAGCCCTACAGACCCTTCCTACGAGCAGTACTTC.

The gene calls are TRBV6-4 and TRBJ2-2; D not certain. V lost 4 bases and J lost 1, with 4 bases in between. The CDR3 is made up of 13 amino acids. Germline assignment: CDR1 MRHNA and CDR2 SNTAGT. CDR3 sequence: CASSVKNTGELFF. The CDR3, as DNA: TGTGCCAGCAGTGTTAAGAACACCGGGGAGCTGTTTTTT.

The chain has TRBV5-1 and TRBJ1-1; the D gene is possibly TRBD1 (5 bases). CDR1 is SGHRS, CDR2 YFSETQ, per germline. This CDR3 region has 17 residues. With 0 bases removed from V and 1 base from J, the gap between germline ends came to 16 bases. The CDR3: CASSLGPLGRGNTEAFF. The CDR3 DNA sequence: TGCGCCAGCAGCTTGGGACCCCTGGGGCGGGGGAACACTGAAGCTTTCTTT.

The chain employs TRBV2 and TRBJ2-7, with a tentative D call TRBD2 (5 bases). Germline CDR1 is SNHLY and CDR2 is FYNNEI. CDR3 length equals 13 residues. CDR3 DNA sequence: TGTGTCATCAAGGAGGAGACGGCATACGAGCAGTACTTC. Translation: CVIKEETAYEQYF.

J is TRBJ1-2 and V is TRBV2; 7 bases fit TRBD1. The CDR3 has 16 residues. Germline V gene lookup returns CDR1 SNHLY and CDR2 FYNNEI. V was pared by 5 bases and J by 4 bases, with 13 bases of the junction left unmatched. The CDR3 here is CASSPRITGAAYGYTF. The CDR3, as DNA: TGTGCCAGCAGTCCTAGAATTACAGGGGCCGCCTATGGCTACACCTTC.

The chain recombines TRBV30 with TRBJ1-5; D remains ambiguous. There are 13 residues in the CDR3. The ends were cut back, 3 bases at V and 3 bases at J, with 9 bases in the middle. Germline values: CDR1 GTSNPN, CDR2 SVGIG (reference sequence). As DNA, the CDR3 is TGTGCCTGGAGCAGCGATCACAATCAGCCCCAGCATTTT. It codes for CAWSSDHNQPQHF.

This rearrangement joins TRBV27 to TRBJ2-2; 13 nucleotides line up with TRBD2. This CDR3 comprises 17 residues. V was clipped by 4 bases and J by 4 bases; unmatched bases: 6. Germline V CDR1 and CDR2: MNHEY, SMNVEV (reference sequence). CDR3: CASSSSGLAGFTGELFF. CDR3 nucleotide sequence: TGTGCCAGCAGTTCATCGGGACTAGCGGGATTCACCGGGGAGCTGTTTTTT.

The rearrangement joins TRBV19 to TRBJ1-1, with a tentative D call TRBD1 (6 bases). CDR1 and CDR2 (germline): LNHDA, SQIVND (reference sequence). Trimming left V 2 bases short and J 3 bases short, with 10 bases between. The CDR3 runs 14 residues. The CDR3 loop is CASSILGADTEAFF. The CDR3 bases are TGTGCCAGTAGTATACTGGGGGCGGACACTGAAGCTTTCTTT.

This clone was recorded once. This chain connects TRBV2 to TRBJ2-7; unclear D gene. Trimming took off 7 bases at V and 3 bases at J, with 10 bases between the two ends. This CDR3 spans 12 amino acids. Per the germline V gene, CDR1 is SNHLY and CDR2 is FYNNEI. The DNA for the CDR3 is TGTGCCAGCAAACCGGAGAACTACGAGCAGTACTTC. Its protein product is CASKPENYEQYF.

The rearrangement uses TRBV4-1 and TRBJ2-7; 8 bases line up with TRBD2. This CDR3 has 15 residues. J lost 2 bases, V lost 5 bases, and 8 bases had no gene match. Germline-derived CDR1 and CDR2 are MGHRA and YSYEKL. CDR3 amino acids: CASSTRLARPYEQYF. For the CDR3, the DNA is TGCGCCAGCAGCACACGACTAGCGCGACCCTACGAGCAGTACTTC.

This chain connects TRBV19 to TRBJ1-3; TRBD1 matches at 7 bases. The CDR3 is 16 amino acids. The V gene's germline CDR1 is LNHDA and CDR2 SQIVND (reference sequence). The V segment lost 7 bases and the J segment 4 bases; nucleotides outside the gene matches: 13. The CDR3 sequence is CASTDSRQGSGNTIYF. DNA of the CDR3: TGTGCCAGTACCGACTCCCGACAGGGATCCGGAAACACCATATATTTT.

The chain couples TRBV7-9 to TRBJ2-7; D is perhaps TRBD1 (5 bases). Trimming stripped 3 bases from V and 7 bases from J, with 25 bases between. The V gene's germline CDR1 is SEHNR and CDR2 FQNEAQ (reference sequence). The CDR3 totals 17 residues. DNA of the CDR3: TGTGCCAGCAGCTTTGACAGCTACCAGGTTTCAACTACAGAGCAGTACTTC. This encodes CASSFDSYQVSTTEQYF.

The V gene is TRBV30, the J gene TRBJ1-2; 8 nucleotides align to TRBD1. Per the germline V gene, CDR1 is GTSNPN and CDR2 is SVGIG (reference sequence). Unmatched junction bases numbered 10, after V lost 0 bases and J lost 7 bases. The CDR3 contains 15 residues. The CDR3 loop reads CAWSVPWTGPVGYTF. The CDR3 region has the DNA TGTGCCTGGAGTGTACCATGGACAGGGCCGGTTGGCTACACCTTC.

In DNA, the CDR3 is TGTGCCATCAGTGAAGGGGGGGCAATCGCTACCCTTGAAATGAACACTGAAGCTTTCTTT. Translation: CAISEGGAIATLEMNTEAFF. V and J are TRBV10-3 and TRBJ1-1; weak D call: TRBD1 (6 bases). Germline V CDR1 and CDR2: ENHRY, SYGVKD. The CDR3 length is 20 residues. V was shortened by 3 bases and J by 0 bases, with 26 bases between the two germline ends.

The CDR3 DNA is TGTGCCAGCAGCGTGGGACTTCGCGGCGAGGAGCTGTTTTTT. Amino acid sequence: CASSVGLRGEELFF. The chain carries TRBV5-4 and TRBJ2-2, with a possible D match to TRBD2 (6 bases). CDR1 is SGHNT and CDR2 is YYREEE in the germline V gene (reference sequence). The CDR3 has 14 residues. The V end lost 4 bases, the J end lost 10 bases, and 17 bases lay between the germline ends.

In this sample, this clone turned up once. V is TRBV5-1 and J is TRBJ2-7; D ambiguous. Looked up from germline, CDR1 is SGHRS and CDR2 is YFSETQ. This CDR3 spans 13 amino acids. V dropped 0 bases and J dropped 1 base, with 5 bases sitting between them. The CDR3, as DNA: TGCGCCAGCAGCTTGGACTGGTCCTACGAGCAGTACTTC. Its protein product is CASSLDWSYEQYF.

The rearrangement links TRBV19 to TRBJ1-1, with D hard to call. V was cut by 4 bases and J by 4 bases, with 13 bases left in between. The CDR3 loop spans 14 amino acids. In germline, CDR1 is LNHDA, CDR2 SQIVND (reference sequence). The CDR3 here is CASSTNTASTEAFF. The CDR3 DNA is TGTGCCAGTAGTACGAATACAGCTTCCACTGAAGCTTTCTTT.

This chain links TRBV7-6 with TRBJ2-7; 9 bases are shared with TRBD2. Germline CDR1 reads SGHVS; CDR2 reads FNYEAQ. Trimming cost V 5 bases and J 3 bases; bases outside gene matches: 11. CDR3 length: 16 amino acids. In DNA, the CDR3 is TGTGCCAGCAGCCCAGTCGGTAGCGGGGGACTCTACGAGCAGTACTTC. Translating gives CASSPVGSGGLYEQYF.

This clone has more than one count but fewer than ten. This chain uses TRBV7-2 with TRBJ1-5, with 11 bases fitting TRBD1. The CDR3 runs 18 residues. V lost 5 bases, J lost 6 bases, and 15 bases stayed unmatched. From germline, CDR1 is SGHTA and CDR2 FQGNSA. The CDR3 is CASSLRDRGSGMGQPQHF. For the CDR3, the DNA is TGTGCCAGCAGCCTACGGGACAGGGGGAGTGGAATGGGTCAGCCCCAGCATTTT.

Only a few counts were recorded for this clone. At the DNA level, this CDR3 is encoded by other sequences in the same sample as well. The V call is TRBV5-1, the J call TRBJ2-3, with no clear D. Trimming left V 0 bases short and J 0 bases short, with 11 bases between. The CDR3 runs to 16 residues. Germline V lookup: CDR1 SGHRS, CDR2 YFSETQ. CDR3 protein: CASSLVPGGSTDTQYF. CDR3 DNA: TGCGCCAGCAGCTTGGTCCCGGGTGGGAGCACAGATACGCAGTATTTT.

CDR3 region: CASSQGTGSATYTF. The CDR3 DNA sequence: TGTGCCAGCAGCCAGGGGACAGGGAGCGCGACCTACACCTTC. This rearrangement joins TRBV4-2 to TRBJ1-2; 9 bases are shared with TRBD1. V was clipped by 3 bases and J by 10 bases; unmatched bases: 9. The CDR3 loop spans 14 amino acids. Germline V gene sequence: CDR1 LGHNA, CDR2 YNFKEQ.

The chain couples TRBV7-2 to TRBJ2-7; 8 nucleotides agree with TRBD1. There are 14 residues in the CDR3. V dropped 4 bases and J dropped 3; count of bases not matched to a gene: 5. The germline V gene has CDR1 SGHTA and CDR2 FQGNSA. CDR3 sequence (DNA): TGTGCCAGCAGCTATCAGGGACAGGACTACGAGCAGTACTTC. It yields the protein CASSYQGQDYEQYF.

This rearrangement joins TRBV6-5 to TRBJ1-3, with unresolved D. The CDR3 length is 14 residues. V lost 7 bases and J lost 0, with 10 bases in between. Looked up from germline, CDR1 is MNHEY and CDR2 is SVGAGI. The CDR3 bases are TGTGCCAGCAAGAGCGGATACTCTGGAAACACCATATATTTT. Translating gives CASKSGYSGNTIYF.

This clone was counted only a few times. The chain carries TRBV27 and TRBJ2-7; D is unresolved. Germline V lookup: CDR1 MNHEY, CDR2 SMNVEV (reference sequence). V shed 3 bases and J shed 0 bases, with 6 bases lying between them. This CDR3 contains 13 residues. CDR3 in DNA: TGTGCCAGCAGTTTCGTCGGCTCCTACGAGCAGTACTTC. Amino acid sequence: CASSFVGSYEQYF.